This TCR beta chain was documented in a study of blood T cell repertoires in COVID-19. Study at large: Spain, Italy and the United States supplied samples that represented acute and convalescent COVID-19. The cDNA or gDNA used as material had been derived from T cells, B-cell-depleted T cells, or PBMCs.

The CDR3 is 15 amino acids. V lost 5 bases and J lost 6; bases outside the gene matches: 9. Germline V CDR1 and CDR2: SEHNR, FQNEAQ (reference sequence). Generated by immunoSEQ multiplex PCR, the TCRdb table keeps only in-frame clones and is missing some. The table shows 72,000 or so clones, with roughly 86% occurring only once. The V call is TRBV7-9, the J call TRBJ2-1, with 8 bases matching TRBD1. The clonotype comes from a woman aged 60-75 years with acute or convalescent COVID-19. Sequenced sample: peripheral blood. The CDR3 coding sequence is TGTGCCAGCAGCCCAGGGACAGGCCGTGCCAATGAGCAGTTCTTC. Translating gives CASSPGTGRANEQFF. Full variable domain (remainder filled in from reference TRBV7-9 and TRBJ2-1): DTGVSQNPRHKITKRGQNVTFRCDPISEHNRLYWYRQTLGQGPEFLTYFQNEAQLEKSRLLSDRFSAERPKGSFSTLEIQRTEQGDSAMYLCASSPGTGRANEQFFGPGTRLTVL.